These 26 T cell receptor beta chains came from one sample sequenced in a study of cytomegalovirus exposure and HLA in healthy donors. The PCR contained 60 Vbeta and 13 Jbeta primers. Repertoires were generated with immunoSEQ multiplex PCR, while TCRdb's copy carries only in-frame clones and drops some. The table shows roughly 200,000 clones, with less than 85% occurring only once. The specimen sequenced was PBMCs. The source of these receptors is a girl between 10 and 17 years old in good health and CMV-seropositive.

This chain joins TRBV21-1 and TRBJ1-1. TRBV21-1 is a documented pseudogene. The CDR3 spans 14 residues. CDR3 nucleotides: TGTGCCAGCAGCAATTGGGGGGGCGCCGCAGTGGCTTTCTTT. It specifies CASSNWGGAAVAFF.

In this sample, this clone turned up a few times. The chain employs TRBV10-2 and TRBJ2-7, with D uncertain. The germline V gene has CDR1 WSHSY and CDR2 SAAADI. There are 14 residues in the CDR3. V shed 4 bases and J shed 2 bases, with 12 bases lying between them. DNA for the CDR3: TGCGCCAGCAGTGGTCTGAGAGAGCCCTACGAGCAGTACTTC. Its protein product is CASSGLREPYEQYF.

The chain has TRBV18 and TRBJ1-1; D not resolved. The CDR3 runs to 13 residues. Germline-derived CDR1 and CDR2 are KGHSH and LQKENI. The V end lost 2 bases, the J end lost 3 bases, and 7 bases lay between the germline ends. The CDR3 DNA follows: TGTGCCAGCTCACCAGACACCTACACTGAAGCTTTCTTT. This gives the protein CASSPDTYTEAFF. Looking up the rest from reference TRBV18 and TRBJ1-1 gives the full variable domain: NAGVMQNPRHLVRRRGQEARLRCSPMKGHSHVYWYRQLPEEGLKFMVYLQKENIIDESGMPKERFSAEFPKEGPSILRIQQVVRGDSAAYFCASSPDTYTEAFFGQGTRLTVV.

V is TRBV21-1 and J is TRBJ2-7; the listed D gene, TRBD1, was not tested against the DNA. TRBV21-1 has pseudogene status. The CDR3 spans 13 residues. CDR3 amino acids: CASSDKRNYEQYF. The CDR3 DNA sequence: TGTGCCAGCAGTGACAAAAGAAACTACGAGCAGTACTTC.

The chain recombines TRBV7-9 with TRBJ1-6, with a weak D call TRBD1 (5 bases). Germline lookup yields CDR1 SEHNR and CDR2 FQNEAQ (reference sequence). V gave up 5 bases and J gave up 12 bases, with 14 bases separating them. The CDR3 loop spans 13 amino acids. Here the CDR3 DNA reads TGTGCCAGCAGCCCCTCATGGGGGGAACCCCTCCACTTT. It encodes CASSPSWGEPLHF. The whole variable domain, filled in from reference TRBV7-9 and TRBJ1-6, reads DTGVSQNPRHKITKRGQNVTFRCDPISEHNRLYWYRQTLGQGPEFLTYFQNEAQLEKSRLLSDRFSAERPKGSFSTLEIQRTEQGDSAMYLCASSPSWGEPLHFGNGTRLTVT.

The V gene is TRBV4-1, the J gene TRBJ1-6; 8 nucleotides match TRBD1. The trim removed 1 base at V and 9 bases at J, leaving 5 bases unmatched. The CDR3 is made up of 15 amino acids. The V gene's germline CDR1 is MGHRA and CDR2 YSYEKL. DNA of the CDR3: TGCGCCAGCAGCCAAGCGGACAGGGACAGTTCACCCCTCCACTTT. Its protein product is CASSQADRDSSPLHF.

The chain employs TRBV7-2 and TRBJ2-1; D is uncertain. The germline CDR1 and CDR2 sequences are SGHTA and FQGNSA. The CDR3 contains 13 residues. V lost 2 bases to trimming and J lost 12 bases, with 14 bases between them. DNA for the CDR3: TGTGCCAGCAGCTTATATCAGTCCAGCGCGCAGTTCTTC. Translation gives CASSLYQSSAQFF.

V usage is TRBV9 and J usage is TRBJ2-3; TRBD2 is a possible D gene (5 bases). The V end was cut by 0 bases, the J end by 6 bases, with 11 bases between. The germline V gene has CDR1 SGDLS and CDR2 YYNGEE. The CDR3 has 14 residues. The CDR3 DNA reads TGTGCCAGCAGCGTAGCTCCGGCGGGTGATACGCAGTATTTT. Amino acid sequence: CASSVAPAGDTQYF. Full variable domain (rest looked up from reference TRBV9 and TRBJ2-3): DSGVTQTPKHLITATGQRVTLRCSPRSGDLSVYWYQQSLDQGLQFLIQYYNGEERAKGNILERFSAQQFPDLHSELNLSSLELGDSALYFCASSVAPAGDTQYFGPGTRLTVL.

This clone occurred once. The rearrangement links TRBV6-1 to TRBJ1-2; the D gene is possibly TRBD1 (6 bases). V was trimmed by 6 bases and J by 3 bases, leaving 14 bases between them. Looked up from germline, CDR1 is MNHNS and CDR2 is SASEGT. The CDR3 totals 14 residues. Here the CDR3 reads CASRRGGSDYGYTF. The CDR3 region has the DNA TGTGCCAGCAGGAGAGGGGGATCAGACTATGGCTACACCTTC.

The chain combines TRBV27 with TRBJ2-7, with 7 bases fitting TRBD1. V shed 4 bases and J 2 bases; nucleotides not matched to a gene: 8. CDR1 and CDR2 (germline): MNHEY, SMNVEV (reference sequence). The CDR3 has 15 residues. CDR3 in DNA: TGTGCCAGCAGTTCGATGCCGGGACAGACCTACGAGCAGTACTTC. As protein: CASSSMPGQTYEQYF.

V is TRBV10-2 and J is TRBJ1-2; 8 bases map to TRBD1. Germline V lookup: CDR1 WSHSY, CDR2 SAAADI. The CDR3 spans 16 residues. With 5 bases clipped from V and 6 bases from J, the junction kept 14 bases outside the gene matches. This CDR3 is CASSPFLPGQEDGYTF. CDR3 coding DNA: TGCGCCAGCAGTCCTTTCTTACCGGGACAGGAGGATGGCTACACCTTC.

The chain combines TRBV10-3 with TRBJ2-5, with TRBD2 matching over 10 bases. The junction had 8 bases not matched to a gene; V was cut back by 5 bases and J by 5 bases. Germline CDR1 and CDR2: ENHRY and SYGVKD. The CDR3 spans 15 residues. The CDR3 DNA follows: TGTGCCATCAGTTCTAGCGGGGGATTAAGTGAGACCCAGTACTTC. Protein product: CAISSSGGLSETQYF.

This clone was seen a single time. This chain joins TRBV10-1 and TRBJ2-2; 9 positions match TRBD2. With 6 bases clipped from V and 1 base from J, the junction kept 9 bases outside the gene matches. CDR3 size: 17 residues. The germline CDR1 and CDR2 sequences are WNHNN and SYGVQD (reference sequence). Written as DNA, the CDR3 is TGCGCCAGCAGCAGATCTCGACTAGCGGTGAACACCGGGGAGCTGTTTTTT. This encodes CASSRSRLAVNTGELFF.

The V and J genes are TRBV7-2 and TRBJ2-6, with 7 bases lining up with TRBD2. From germline, CDR1 is SGHTA and CDR2 FQGNSA. After removal of 5 bases from V and 2 bases from J, the junction contained 3 bases not matched to a gene. The CDR3 length is 15 residues. The CDR3, as DNA: TGTGCCAGCAGCACCGCGGGGGCTGGGGCCAACGTCCTGACTTTC. It encodes CASSTAGAGANVLTF.

The chain combines TRBV6-6 with TRBJ2-7; D is possibly TRBD2 (7 bases). Trimming took 7 bases from V and 4 from J, leaving 23 bases between them. CDR3 length equals 16 residues. Germline CDR1 reads MNHNY; CDR2 reads SVGAGI (reference sequence). The CDR3 sequence: CASIQSPGGPEYEQYF. The CDR3 DNA sequence: TGTGCCAGCATCCAGTCCCCCGGGGGGCCCGAATACGAGCAGTACTTC.

J is TRBJ1-4 and V is TRBV7-2; 9 bases fit TRBD1. Per germline, CDR1 SGHTA and CDR2 FQGNSA. J gave up 4 bases and V 4 bases, and 4 bases lay outside the gene matches. This CDR3 has 15 residues. CDR3 nucleotide sequence: TGTGCCAGCAGCTCCGGACAGGGGATTAATGAAAAACTGTTTTTT. Translation gives CASSSGQGINEKLFF.

This chain uses TRBV7-6 with TRBJ2-3; 13 nucleotides match TRBD2. The CDR3 extends over 16 amino acids. Germline V gives CDR1 SGHVS, CDR2 FNYEAQ. Germline trimming cut 2 bases from V and 6 bases from J; bases unmatched to any gene: 5. DNA of the CDR3: TGTGCCAGCAGCTTAATTACTAGCGGGGGGGGCGATACGCAGTATTTT. Amino acids: CASSLITSGGGDTQYF.

The chain couples TRBV19 to TRBJ1-2; D unresolved. The CDR3 runs to 14 residues. The V gene lost 0 bases and the J gene lost 0 bases, with 5 bases spanning the gap. CDR1 and CDR2 (germline): LNHDA, SQIVND (reference sequence). DNA for the CDR3: TGTGCCAGTAGTATAGACAGCGCTAACTATGGCTACACCTTC. It yields the protein CASSIDSANYGYTF.

The genes are TRBV7-9 and TRBJ1-1; the match to TRBD1 covers 11 bases. Germline V gene sequence: CDR1 SEHNR, CDR2 FQNEAQ (reference sequence). Germline trimming cut 0 bases from V and 0 bases from J; bases unmatched to any gene: 6. This CDR3 has 18 amino acids. CDR3 amino acids: CASSLAGTGGAMNTEAFF. DNA of the CDR3: TGTGCCAGCAGCTTAGCGGGGACAGGGGGGGCCATGAACACTGAAGCTTTCTTT.

V gene TRBV27 combines with J gene TRBJ2-1; 10 bases map to TRBD2. Trimming cost V 3 bases and J 3 bases; bases outside gene matches: 5. This CDR3 spans 16 amino acids. Germline CDR1 and CDR2: MNHEY and SMNVEV (reference sequence). CDR3 coding DNA: TGTGCCAGCAGTTTCATTGTAGCGGGGGGCTACAATGAGCAGTTCTTC. This translates into CASSFIVAGGYNEQFF.

The genes are TRBV4-3 and TRBJ1-1; D is unclear. Germline CDR1 and CDR2: LGHNA and YSLEER. V lost 1 base, J lost 8 bases, and 11 bases lay in between. The CDR3 has 13 amino acids. CDR3 in DNA: TGCGCCAGCAGCCAAGCTGCCTCCGGGGAAGCTTTCTTT. Its translation: CASSQAASGEAFF.

This clone has a single count. V usage is TRBV12-5 and J usage is TRBJ2-5; 9 bases are a match to TRBD2. The germline gives CDR1 LGHNT, CDR2 FRNRAP. The CDR3 has 17 residues. The junction had 13 bases not matched to a gene; V was cut back by 5 bases and J by 3 bases. CDR3 residues: CASGLSSPRGGKETQYF. As DNA, the CDR3 is TGTGCTAGTGGTCTTTCCTCCCCGCGGGGGGGTAAAGAGACCCAGTACTTC.

The CDR3 sequence is CASSPQTGTGNTIYF. Written as DNA, the CDR3 is TGCGCCAGCAGCCCTCAAACAGGTACTGGAAACACCATATATTTT. The J gene is TRBJ1-3, the V gene TRBV5-1; D perhaps matches TRBD1 (5 bases). V lost 4 bases and J 2 bases, leaving 13 bases between the germline ends. This CDR3 contains 15 residues. Germline lookup yields CDR1 SGHRS and CDR2 YFSETQ. The full variable domain, in which reference TRBV5-1 and TRBJ1-3 provide the parts outside the CDR3, is KAGVTQTPRYLIKTRGQQVTLSCSPISGHRSVSWYQQTPGQGLQFLFEYFSETQRNKGNFPGRFSGRQFSNSRSEMNVSTLELGDSALYLCASSPQTGTGNTIYFGEGSWLTVV.

The chain links TRBV4-1 to TRBJ1-2; no clear D. There are 16 residues in the CDR3. Trimming took off 0 bases at V and 3 bases at J, with 14 bases between the two ends. Germline V gene lookup returns CDR1 MGHRA and CDR2 YSYEKL. This CDR3 is CASSQERYPLDYGYTF. The CDR3 DNA follows: TGCGCCAGCAGCCAAGAGAGGTACCCACTAGACTATGGCTACACCTTC.

The rearrangement uses TRBV6-5 and TRBJ2-2; D is possibly TRBD1 (5 bases). Germline values: CDR1 MNHEY, CDR2 SVGAGI. CDR3 length equals 14 residues. Trimming pared 2 bases from V and 7 bases from J, leaving 11 bases between. CDR3 in amino acids: CASSYISGFGELFF. The DNA of the CDR3 is TGTGCCAGCAGTTACATATCAGGGTTCGGGGAGCTGTTTTTT.

V and J are TRBV25-1 and TRBJ1-1; TRBD1 is a possible D gene (5 bases). This CDR3 has 15 residues. Trimming took 3 bases from V and 7 from J, leaving 18 bases between them. Germline CDR1 is MGHDK and CDR2 is SYGVNS. This chain's CDR3 is CASSDPRGGVGEAFF. In DNA, the CDR3 is TGTGCCAGCAGTGACCCCCGTGGGGGGGTAGGTGAAGCTTTCTTT.